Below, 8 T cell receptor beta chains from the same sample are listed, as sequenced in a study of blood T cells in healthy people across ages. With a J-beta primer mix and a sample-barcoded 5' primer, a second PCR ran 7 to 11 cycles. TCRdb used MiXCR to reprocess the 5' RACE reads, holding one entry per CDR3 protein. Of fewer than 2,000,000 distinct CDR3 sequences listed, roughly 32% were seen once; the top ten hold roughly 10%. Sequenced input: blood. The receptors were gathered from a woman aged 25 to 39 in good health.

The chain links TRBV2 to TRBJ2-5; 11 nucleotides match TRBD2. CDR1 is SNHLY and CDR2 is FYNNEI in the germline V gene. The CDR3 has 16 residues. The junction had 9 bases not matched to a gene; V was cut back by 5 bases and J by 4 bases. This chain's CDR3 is CASSTGTSGVAETQYF. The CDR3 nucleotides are TGTGCCAGCAGTACCGGGACTAGCGGCGTCGCAGAGACCCAGTACTTC.

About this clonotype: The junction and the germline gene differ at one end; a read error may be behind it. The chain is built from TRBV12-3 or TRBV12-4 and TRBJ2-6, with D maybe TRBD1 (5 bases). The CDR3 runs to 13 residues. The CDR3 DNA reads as TGTGCCTCGGGTTCCTCTGGGGCCAACGTCCGGACTTTC. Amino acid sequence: CASGSSGANVRTF.

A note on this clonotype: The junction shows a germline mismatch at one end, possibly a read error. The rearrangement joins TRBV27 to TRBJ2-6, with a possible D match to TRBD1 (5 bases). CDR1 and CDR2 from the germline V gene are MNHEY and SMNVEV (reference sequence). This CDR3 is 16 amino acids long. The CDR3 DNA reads TGTGCCAGCAGTTTTGCTCAGGCCTCTGGGGCCAACGTCCGGACTTTC. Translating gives CASSFAQASGANVRTF.

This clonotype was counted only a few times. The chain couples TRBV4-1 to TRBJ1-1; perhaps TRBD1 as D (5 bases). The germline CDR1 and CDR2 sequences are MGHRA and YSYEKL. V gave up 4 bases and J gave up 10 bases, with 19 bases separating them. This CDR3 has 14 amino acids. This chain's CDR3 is CASSPPRRWDPAFF. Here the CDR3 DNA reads TGCGCCAGCAGCCCCCCTCGCCGATGGGACCCAGCTTTCTTT.

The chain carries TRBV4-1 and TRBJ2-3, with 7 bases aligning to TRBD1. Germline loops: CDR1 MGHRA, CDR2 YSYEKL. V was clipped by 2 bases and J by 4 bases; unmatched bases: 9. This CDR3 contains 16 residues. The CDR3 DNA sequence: TGCGCCAGCAGCCAAACGGGCAGGGGGAGCCCAGATACGCAGTATTTT. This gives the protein CASSQTGRGSPDTQYF.

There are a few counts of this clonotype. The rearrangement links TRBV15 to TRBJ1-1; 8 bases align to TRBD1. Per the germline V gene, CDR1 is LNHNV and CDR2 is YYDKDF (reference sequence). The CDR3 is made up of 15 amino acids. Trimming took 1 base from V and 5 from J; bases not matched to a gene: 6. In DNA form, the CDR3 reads TGTGCCACCAGCAGAGTCTCAAGACAGGGGACTGAAGCTTTCTTT. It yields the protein CATSRVSRQGTEAFF.

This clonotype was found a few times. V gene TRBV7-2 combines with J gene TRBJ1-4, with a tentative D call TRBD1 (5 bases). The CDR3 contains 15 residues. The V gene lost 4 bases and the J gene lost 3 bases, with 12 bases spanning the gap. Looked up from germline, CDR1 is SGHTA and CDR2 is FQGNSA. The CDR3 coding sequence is TGTGCCAGCAGCTACCAGGGTGCCTCTAATGAAAAACTGTTTTTT. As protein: CASSYQGASNEKLFF.

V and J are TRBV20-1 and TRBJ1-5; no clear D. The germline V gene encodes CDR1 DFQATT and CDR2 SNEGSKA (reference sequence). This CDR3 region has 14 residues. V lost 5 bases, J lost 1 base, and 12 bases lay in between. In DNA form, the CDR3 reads TGCAGTGCTGCACTCGGGCCGAGCAATCAGCCCCAGCATTTT. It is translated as CSAALGPSNQPQHF.